Below, 11 T cell receptor beta chains from the same sample are listed, as sequenced in a study of shared clonotypes between healthy human individuals. Measured with immunoSEQ multiplex PCR; TCRdb has only the in-frame clones, and not every one. The sample lists 600,000 to 750,000 clones; 90% were seen once. The sample comprised memory CD8+ T cells from PBMCs. The subset was: CD45RO+ cells pooled with CCR7-negative TemRA cells. These receptors came from a man aged 18 to 29 in good health. Some clones in this sample may be carry-over from other donors' samples.

This chain joins TRBV10-3 and TRBJ2-1, with D tentatively TRBD2 (5 bases). The CDR3 runs to 15 residues. Per germline, CDR1 ENHRY and CDR2 SYGVKD. Trimming took off 0 bases at V and 7 bases at J, with 13 bases between the two ends. CDR3 in amino acids: CAISESRGLTNEQFF. The CDR3, as DNA: TGTGCCATCAGTGAGTCTCGGGGTTTGACGAATGAGCAGTTCTTC.

The J gene is TRBJ2-7, the V gene TRBV5-6, with 12 bases fitting TRBD2. V lost 4 bases and J lost 0; bases outside the gene matches: 8. Germline loops: CDR1 SGHDT, CDR2 YYEEEE. This CDR3 has 17 amino acids. CDR3 residues: CASSAGLAGASSYEQYF. CDR3 nucleotides: TGTGCCAGCAGCGCGGGACTAGCGGGCGCGAGCTCCTACGAGCAGTACTTC.

The V call is TRBV11-1, the J call TRBJ2-5; D is ambiguous. V was clipped by 0 bases and J by 2 bases, with 10 bases between them. Germline V gene sequence: CDR1 SGHAT, CDR2 FQDESV (reference sequence). The CDR3 spans 15 residues. The CDR3 sequence is CASSLAANSQETQYF. DNA for the CDR3: TGTGCCAGCAGCTTAGCAGCCAACTCGCAAGAGACCCAGTACTTC.

Concerning this clone: The sample carries other DNA sequences with the same CDR3. The chain joins TRBV27 to TRBJ2-7; D is possibly TRBD2 (6 bases). The CDR3 runs to 13 residues. V lost 5 bases and J lost 2, with 10 bases in between. Germline CDR1 MNHEY, CDR2 SMNVEV (reference sequence). The CDR3 reads CASSPSGAYEQYF. Here the CDR3 DNA reads TGTGCCAGCAGTCCTTCGGGGGCCTACGAGCAGTACTTC.

The chain is built from TRBV25-1 and TRBJ1-6; no clear D. Germline-derived CDR1 and CDR2 are MGHDK and SYGVNS. Trimming removed 3 bases at V and 8 bases at J, with 17 bases between. The CDR3 spans 16 residues. The CDR3 DNA is TGTGCCAGCAGTGAGGACCCCAACAGCCGATATTCACCCCTCCACTTT. Encoded protein: CASSEDPNSRYSPLHF. Full variable domain (outside the CDR3, taken from reference TRBV25-1 and TRBJ1-6): EADIYQTPRYLVIGTGKKITLECSQTMGHDKMYWYQQDPGMELHLIHYSYGVNSTEKGDLSSESTVSRIRTEHFPLTLESARPSHTSQYLCASSEDPNSRYSPLHFGNGTRLTVT.

This clone was seen only once. V is TRBV7-9 and J is TRBJ1-5; 7 nucleotides line up with TRBD1. Germline values: CDR1 SEHNR, CDR2 FQNEAQ (reference sequence). This CDR3 is 15 amino acids long. V gave up 1 base and J gave up 11 bases; unmatched junction bases: 11. The CDR3, as DNA: TGTGCCAGCAGCTTAGATGGGACAGATATATCAGCCCAGCATTTT. Protein product: CASSLDGTDISAQHF.

This rearrangement joins TRBV9 to TRBJ1-2; 7 nucleotides match TRBD1. J gave up 6 bases and V 2 bases, and 4 bases lay outside the gene matches. The CDR3 is made up of 13 amino acids. The germline gives CDR1 SGDLS, CDR2 YYNGEE. CDR3 DNA sequence: TGTGCCAGCAGCGTTGGCAGGGGGGATGGCTACACCTTC. It yields the protein CASSVGRGDGYTF.

The chain uses TRBV9 and TRBJ2-3, with 8 bases aligning to TRBD1. The V gene's germline CDR1 is SGDLS and CDR2 YYNGEE. This CDR3 contains 16 residues. Trimming removed 0 bases from V and 2 bases from J; junction bases left unmatched: 5. CDR3 DNA: TGTGCCAGCAGCGTAGATGACAGGGGCCCCACAGATACGCAGTATTTT. Protein: CASSVDDRGPTDTQYF. Combining the CDR3 with reference TRBV9 and TRBJ2-3 gives the whole variable domain DSGVTQTPKHLITATGQRVTLRCSPRSGDLSVYWYQQSLDQGLQFLIQYYNGEERAKGNILERFSAQQFPDLHSELNLSSLELGDSALYFCASSVDDRGPTDTQYFGPGTRLTVL.

This clone was observed once. The chain couples TRBV11-2 to TRBJ2-7; D remains ambiguous. Germline CDR1 SGHAT, CDR2 FQNNGV. The germline V and J ends were trimmed by 1 base and 7 bases, with 17 bases remaining between them. The CDR3 loop spans 15 amino acids. The CDR3 nucleotides read TGTGCCAGCAGCTTAGCTTATGACCCCCCCTGGGAGCAGTACTTC. This sequence encodes CASSLAYDPPWEQYF.

This clone has a single count. This chain uses TRBV27 with TRBJ1-6; the D is unclear. Per germline, CDR1 MNHEY and CDR2 SMNVEV (reference sequence). V was pared by 3 bases and J by 7 bases, with 4 bases between. The CDR3 extends over 12 amino acids. The CDR3 region is CASSFFNSPLHF. CDR3 coding DNA: TGTGCCAGCAGTTTTTTCAATTCACCCCTCCACTTT.

The chain combines TRBV9 with TRBJ2-5; D is unresolved. V was clipped by 0 bases and J by 5 bases, with 14 bases between them. Germline V gene sequence: CDR1 SGDLS, CDR2 YYNGEE. This CDR3 has 15 amino acids. The CDR3 DNA follows: TGTGCCAGCAGCGTAGAGGTGGCGGCCGCGGAGACCCAGTACTTC. Its protein is CASSVEVAAAETQYF. The full variable domain, with the rest looked up from reference TRBV9 and TRBJ2-5, is DSGVTQTPKHLITATGQRVTLRCSPRSGDLSVYWYQQSLDQGLQFLIQYYNGEERAKGNILERFSAQQFPDLHSELNLSSLELGDSALYFCASSVEVAAAETQYFGPGTRLLVL.